The 20 T cell receptor beta chains given below trace back to one sample, sequenced in a study of T cells in Graves' hyperthyroidism and ophthalmopathy. Amplification targeted TCR beta CDR3 regions from RNA transcripts. Initially, a first-round RT-PCR of the TCR CDR3 employed the HTBI primer set. MiXCR, applied by TCRdb to the multiplex PCR reads, yields one record per CDR3 protein. The sample lists 700,000 to 850,000 distinct CDR3 sequences, around 40% occurring once. The specimen was blood. The receptors shown here come from a woman aged 40 to 55 with Graves' hyperthyroidism.

This chain connects TRBV28 to TRBJ1-5; 8 bases fit TRBD1. CDR3 size: 12 residues. Germline V gene sequence: CDR1 MDHEN, CDR2 SYDVKM. Trimming took 11 bases from V and 6 from J; bases not matched to a gene: 6. The CDR3 region has the DNA TGTGCCTGCCGGACAGGGAGTCAGCCCCAGCATTTT. This gives the protein CACRTGSQPQHF. Full variable domain (outside the CDR3, taken from reference TRBV28 and TRBJ1-5): DVKVTQSSRYLVKRTGEKVFLECVQDMDHENMFWYRQDPGLGLRLIYFSYDVKMKEKGDIPEGYSVSREKKERFSLILESASTNQTSMYLCACRTGSQPQHFGDGTRLSIL.

The chain recombines TRBV5-6 with TRBJ2-7; a possible D gene is TRBD2 (5 bases). The ends were cut back, 7 bases at V and 5 bases at J, with 13 bases in the middle. The CDR3 loop spans 12 amino acids. CDR1 is SGHDT and CDR2 is YYEEEE in the germline V gene. The CDR3 sequence: CASSSGRDEQYF. CDR3 DNA: TGTGCCAGCTCATCGGGGAGAGACGAGCAGTACTTC. The full variable domain, its missing parts supplied by reference TRBV5-6 and TRBJ2-7, is DAGVTQSPTHLIKTRGQQVTLRCSPKSGHDTVSWYQQALGQGPQFIFQYYEEEERQRGNFPDRFSGHQFPNYSSELNVNALLLGDSALYLCASSSGRDEQYFGPGTRLTVT.

This clonotype was found many times. This chain uses TRBV9 with TRBJ2-7, with D hard to call. Trimming took 0 bases from V and 3 from J, leaving 10 bases between them. This CDR3 comprises 14 residues. Germline V gene lookup returns CDR1 SGDLS and CDR2 YYNGEE. The CDR3 DNA follows: TGTGCCAGCAGCGTAGGAAATGACGACTACGAGCAGTACTTC. It is translated as CASSVGNDDYEQYF.

Comments on this clonotype: Because it lacks the conserved phenylalanine or tryptophan at the end, this CDR3 is likely a read error. It is unclear where the CDR3 begins or ends on the DNA, so no DNA is shown, and the CDR3 is as TCRdb lists it. The rearrangement links TRBV19 to TRBJ1-5; no DNA check was done on the table's D call, TRBD1. The CDR3 region is 16 residues in length, termini included. CDR1 LNHDA and CDR2 SQIVND come from the germline V gene (reference sequence). This chain's CDR3 is CASRQLWGASNQPRPR.

This clonotype was counted a few times. J is TRBJ2-7 and V is TRBV4-2, with 12 bases fitting TRBD2. Germline CDR1 and CDR2: LGHNA and YNFKEQ. This CDR3 comprises 14 residues. V was clipped by 6 bases and J by 2 bases; unmatched bases: 2. The chain's CDR3 is CASRLAGGPYEQYF. In DNA, the CDR3 is TGTGCCAGCAGACTAGCGGGGGGCCCCTACGAGCAGTACTTC.

This clonotype was seen only a few times. The J gene is TRBJ1-1, the V gene TRBV19; 8 nucleotides match TRBD1. V trimming: 3 bases; J trimming: 4 bases; junction bases outside the gene matches: 13. CDR1 is LNHDA, CDR2 SQIVND, per germline (reference sequence). This CDR3 is 17 amino acids long. The DNA of the CDR3 is TGTGCCAGTAGTATCGGCGACGGACAGGGATCGAGCACTGAAGCTTTCTTT. This sequence encodes CASSIGDGQGSSTEAFF.

V usage is TRBV27 and J usage is TRBJ1-2, with a tentative D call TRBD1 (5 bases). The V gene lost 6 bases and the J gene lost 1 base, with 18 bases spanning the gap. This CDR3 region has 16 residues. The germline CDR1 and CDR2 sequences are MNHEY and SMNVEV (reference sequence). CDR3 DNA sequence: TGTGCCAGCAGGGGGGTAGGGTTCGAATATAACTATGGCTACACCTTC. It is translated as CASRGVGFEYNYGYTF.

This clonotype occurred a few times. The chain employs TRBV19 and TRBJ1-6, with D maybe TRBD1 (5 bases). This CDR3 spans 15 amino acids. Trimming stripped 11 bases from V and 0 bases from J, with 14 bases between. Germline lookup yields CDR1 LNHDA and CDR2 SQIVND (reference sequence). The CDR3, as DNA: TGTGCCTGGAGAGGGGCCAGCTCCTATAATTCACCCCTCCACTTT. The encoded protein is CAWRGASSYNSPLHF.

The chain recombines TRBV10-3 with TRBJ2-3; the D gene is possibly TRBD2 (6 bases). Germline V lookup: CDR1 ENHRY, CDR2 SYGVKD. The CDR3 runs to 14 residues. Trimming took 7 bases from V and 0 from J, leaving 11 bases between them. For the CDR3, the DNA is TGTGCCATCAACAGCGGGCAGAGCACAGATACGCAGTATTTT. Translated: CAINSGQSTDTQYF.

This clonotype was picked up one time. In this CDR3 the conserved last residue, phenylalanine or tryptophan, is missing, so a read error is likely. This chain uses TRBV20-1 with TRBJ2-7, with D perhaps being TRBD1 or TRBD2 (5 bases each). CDR1 DFQATT and CDR2 SNEGSKA come from the germline V gene (reference sequence). The CDR3 loop spans 12 amino acids. The germline V and J ends were trimmed by 7 bases and 1 base, with 11 bases remaining between them. The CDR3 is CSVGTESYEQYL. DNA of the CDR3: TGCAGTGTGGGGACGGAGTCCTACGAGCAGTACCTC.

This clonotype was seen repeatedly, ten times or more. The gene calls are TRBV6-5 and TRBJ2-5; possibly TRBD1 for D (5 bases). Between the trimmed V and J ends, which lost 0 bases and 4 bases, there was a span of 9 bases. This CDR3 region has 14 residues. Germline lookup yields CDR1 MNHEY and CDR2 SVGAGI. The CDR3 reads CASSYSPRGETQYF. As DNA, the CDR3 is TGTGCCAGCAGTTACTCTCCTAGGGGAGAGACCCAGTACTTC.

The chain links TRBV7-2 to TRBJ2-7; either TRBD1 or TRBD2 may fit D (7 bases each). Trimming took off 2 bases at V and 9 bases at J, with 17 bases between the two ends. This CDR3 region has 14 residues. Germline assignment: CDR1 SGHTA and CDR2 FQGNSA. CDR3 in amino acids: CASSLQGGASGQYF. CDR3 bases: TGTGCCAGCAGCTTACAGGGGGGGGCCTCGGGGCAGTACTTC.

The table lists this clonotype with a few counts. The chain combines TRBV2 with TRBJ1-6; possible D gene TRBD1, 5 bases. Germline CDR1 SNHLY, CDR2 FYNNEI. The CDR3 has 15 amino acids. Trimming removed 5 bases from V and 2 bases from J, with 10 bases in between. The CDR3 reads CASSSRVTYNSPLHF. Here the CDR3 DNA reads TGTGCCAGCAGTTCCAGGGTGACCTATAATTCACCCCTCCACTTT.

A remark on this clonotype: The CDR3 end shows no conserved phenylalanine or tryptophan, and so a read error is likely. The chain combines TRBV10-3 with TRBJ1-5; no definite D call. CDR1 and CDR2 (germline): ENHRY, SYGVKD. The CDR3 length is 15 residues. Trimming took 0 bases from V and 0 from J, leaving 6 bases between them. As DNA, the CDR3 is TGTGCCATCAGTGAGTCGGGAGCTAGCAATCAGCCCCAGCATTCA. Translation: CAISESGASNQPQHS.

In the case of this clonotype: This may stem from a read error, because a much larger clone lies one nucleotide away. The chain is built from TRBV12-3 or TRBV12-4 and TRBJ1-4; unclear D gene. This CDR3 is built from 11 residues. V was cut by 6 bases and J by 6 bases, with 5 bases left in between. The DNA for the CDR3 is TGTGCCAGCAGGCCCCATGAAAAACTGTTTTTT. Translation: CASRPHEKLFF.

This clonotype was counted many times. The CDR3 reads CSARPTGGKVYYGYTF. CDR3 coding DNA: TGCAGTGCTAGACCCACAGGGGGCAAGGTGTATTATGGCTACACCTTC. The chain combines TRBV20-1 with TRBJ1-2; 9 nucleotides line up with TRBD1. Germline V lookup: CDR1 DFQATT, CDR2 SNEGSKA (reference sequence). The CDR3 is made up of 16 amino acids. With V trimmed by 2 bases and J by 5 bases, 12 bases remained unmatched.

This clonotype was counted between two and nine times. The rearrangement uses TRBV25-1 and TRBJ1-2; no clear D. The CDR3 covers 14 residues. The germline CDR1 and CDR2 sequences are MGHDK and SYGVNS. V was pared by 2 bases and J by 2 bases, with 9 bases between. Here the CDR3 reads CASSEGGENYGYTF. In DNA, the CDR3 is TGTGCCAGCAGTGAAGGCGGGGAGAACTATGGCTACACCTTC.

This clonotype was observed a few times. J is TRBJ2-7 and V is TRBV7-9; D might be TRBD2 (6 bases). The V gene lost 6 bases and the J gene lost 2 bases, with 14 bases spanning the gap. Germline values: CDR1 SEHNR, CDR2 FQNEAQ (reference sequence). The CDR3 sequence is 14 residues long. For the CDR3, the DNA is TGTGCCAGCAGTTTTTTAGGGACTCCCTACGAGCAGTACTTC. This encodes CASSFLGTPYEQYF.

In this sample, this clonotype turned up many times. This chain joins TRBV7-3 and TRBJ1-5, with 8 bases fitting TRBD1. V gave up 5 bases and J gave up 6 bases; unmatched junction bases: 3. The CDR3 loop spans 13 amino acids. The germline V gene has CDR1 SGHTA and CDR2 FQGTGA. CDR3 protein: CASSRDRGQPQHF. The CDR3 DNA reads as TGTGCCAGCAGCAGAGACAGGGGTCAGCCCCAGCATTTT.

V gene TRBV25-1 combines with J gene TRBJ1-2; the match to TRBD1 covers 8 bases. CDR3 length: 15 residues. J lost 6 bases, V lost 7 bases, and 13 bases had no gene match. Germline V lookup: CDR1 MGHDK, CDR2 SYGVNS. The CDR3 nucleotides read TGTGCCAGCAACTTAGTTTCAGGACAGGGTAATGGCTACACCTTC. It is translated as CASNLVSGQGNGYTF.